This T cell receptor (beta chain) was profiled in a study of regulatory T cells in long-lasting Graves disease. Arm-PCR with iRepertoire HTBI primers amplified the CDR3 regions for these TCR beta libraries. TCRdb independently ran MiXCR on the multiplex PCR reads; one entry per CDR3 protein. The sample has under 800,000 distinct CDR3 sequences, 16% seen once. The CDR3 length is 18 residues. Trimming left V 3 bases short and J 0 bases short, with 19 bases between. Germline V gives CDR1 SGDLS, CDR2 YYNGEE. Time point defined: newly diagnosed GD, antithyroid drugs for less than 3 months. PBMC-derived RNA was used for the TCR library. This sample also belongs to another study, concerning T cells in Graves' hyperthyroidism and ophthalmopathy.

Sequenced here: peripheral blood mononuclear cells (PBMCs), sampled at new diagnosis, from a patient treated with antithyroid drugs. This chain links TRBV9 with TRBJ2-1, with unresolved D. This receptor was identified in a woman in her twenties or thirties with Graves disease. CDR3 residues: CASSDSQSEGRSYNEQFF. DNA for the CDR3: TGTGCCAGCAGCGATAGCCAGTCGGAAGGGCGCTCCTACAATGAGCAGTTCTTC.